A single sample gave rise to the 23 T cell receptor beta chains below, sequenced in a study of blood T cells in healthy people across ages. Next came a second PCR, run for about 7 to 12 cycles, which used a sample-barcoded 5' primer along with a J-beta primer mix. TCRdb independently ran MiXCR on the 5' RACE reads; one entry per CDR3 protein. This sample has 1.5 million to 2 million distinct CDR3 sequences, with about two fifths found just once. Sequencing used blood. The source is a human donor in good health.

This chain links TRBV28 with TRBJ2-5; 7 bases match TRBD1. The germline CDR1 and CDR2 sequences are MDHEN and SYDVKM. Trimming at V came to 4 bases and at J to 4 bases, leaving 9 bases not matched to a gene. This CDR3 is built from 15 residues. The CDR3 loop reads CASSSPTGLGETQYF. For the CDR3, the DNA is TGTGCCAGCAGTTCCCCGACAGGGTTGGGAGAGACCCAGTACTTC.

This clonotype turned up a few times. The rearrangement links TRBV20-1 to TRBJ2-3; D unclear. V was pared by 0 bases and J by 8 bases, with 9 bases between. CDR1 DFQATT and CDR2 SNEGSKA come from the germline V gene (reference sequence). CDR3 length: 12 residues. Here the CDR3 DNA reads TGCAGTGCTAGAGATCTTTCTGGTACGCAGTATTTT. This codes for CSARDLSGTQYF.

Here the CDR3 DNA reads TGTGCCAGCAGTTACTACGGACTAGTCAATGAGCAGTTCTTC. Protein: CASSYYGLVNEQFF. This chain connects TRBV6-2 or TRBV6-3 to TRBJ2-1; 7 bases line up with TRBD2. After removal of 1 base from V and 6 bases from J, the junction contained 3 bases not matched to a gene. Germline loops: CDR1 MNHEY, CDR2 SVGEGT. This CDR3 is 14 amino acids long.

The chain uses TRBV20-1 and TRBJ1-3; D unresolved. The CDR3 has 15 residues. CDR1 and CDR2 (germline): DFQATT, SNEGSKA (reference sequence). Trimming cost V 5 bases and J 2 bases, with 16 bases left between them. CDR3 amino acids: CSAGVGVFPGNTIYF. CDR3 nucleotide sequence: TGCAGTGCTGGGGTCGGGGTTTTTCCTGGAAACACCATATATTTT.

This clonotype was recorded a few times. The chain uses TRBV15 and TRBJ2-7; D is perhaps TRBD1 (6 bases). CDR1 and CDR2 (germline): LNHNV, YYDKDF (reference sequence). Trimming shortened V by 3 bases and J by 10 bases, and 10 bases separated the two germline ends. The CDR3 covers 11 residues. The CDR3 here is CATSSGTKQYF. The DNA for the CDR3 is TGTGCCACCAGCAGCGGGACAAAACAGTACTTC.

V is TRBV6-6 and J is TRBJ1-6; 9 bases line up with TRBD1. CDR3 length equals 14 residues. V lost 2 bases, J lost 10 bases, and 3 bases stayed unmatched. CDR1 is MNHNY, CDR2 SVGAGI, per germline (reference sequence). This CDR3 is CASSYGQGSSPLHF. The CDR3 coding sequence is TGTGCCAGCAGTTACGGACAGGGGAGCTCACCCCTCCACTTT.

The V gene is TRBV11-2, the J gene TRBJ2-1; D ambiguous. Germline loops: CDR1 SGHAT, CDR2 FQNNGV. V lost 1 base and J 3 bases, leaving 10 bases between the germline ends. This CDR3 region has 15 residues. DNA of the CDR3: TGTGCCAGCAGCTTAGGGGTGTTAAACTACAATGAGCAGTTCTTC. This translates into CASSLGVLNYNEQFF.

The sample holds a few counts of this clonotype. V is TRBV5-1 and J is TRBJ2-3, with 8 positions matching TRBD2. The germline V gene has CDR1 SGHRS and CDR2 YFSETQ. V shed 0 bases and J 4 bases; nucleotides not matched to a gene: 7. The CDR3 has 16 residues. The CDR3 reads CASSLAGGGRSDTQYF. Here the CDR3 DNA reads TGCGCCAGCAGCTTGGCCGGGGGCGGGAGGTCAGATACGCAGTATTTT. The full variable domain, its missing parts supplied by reference TRBV5-1 and TRBJ2-3, is KAGVTQTPRYLIKTRGQQVTLSCSPISGHRSVSWYQQTPGQGLQFLFEYFSETQRNKGNFPGRFSGRQFSNSRSEMNVSTLELGDSALYLCASSLAGGGRSDTQYFGPGTRLTVL.

This clonotype has only a few counts. The CDR3 sequence: CASSFSDPAQPQHF. CDR3 nucleotide sequence: TGTGCCAGCAGCTTCTCGGACCCCGCGCAGCCCCAGCATTTT. The J gene is TRBJ1-5, the V gene TRBV7-9, with D unclear. The germline gives CDR1 SEHNR, CDR2 FQNEAQ (reference sequence). This CDR3 has 14 amino acids. V shed 3 bases and J shed 7 bases, with 13 bases lying between them.

Concerning this clonotype itself: It may be a read error: a sequence one base away is much more abundant. CDR3 protein: CSVGNDGYNGQFF. In DNA form, the CDR3 reads TGCAGCGTCGGTAACGACGGGTACAATGGGCAGTTCTTC. The rearrangement joins TRBV29-1 to TRBJ2-1; no reliable D call. CDR3 length: 13 residues. Germline CDR1 reads SQVTM; CDR2 reads ANQGSEA.

The sample holds a few counts of this clonotype. V is TRBV6-2 or TRBV6-3 and J is TRBJ1-6; D perhaps matches TRBD1 (5 bases). CDR3 length equals 16 residues. CDR1 MNHEY and CDR2 SVGEGT come from the germline V gene. Deletions cut 4 bases from V and 6 bases from J, with 16 bases between. CDR3 residues: CASSSPGQDLNSPLHF. CDR3 nucleotide sequence: TGTGCCAGCAGTTCCCCGGGGCAGGACCTTAATTCACCCCTCCACTTT.

The genes are TRBV7-2 and TRBJ1-3, with no clear D. V lost 5 bases and J lost 4, with 18 bases in between. CDR3 size: 16 residues. Germline V gene lookup returns CDR1 SGHTA and CDR2 FQGNSA. For the CDR3, the DNA is TGTGCCAGCAGCCCCCGAGGGTTCGCTTGGGGAAACACCATATATTTT. As protein: CASSPRGFAWGNTIYF.

The rearrangement uses TRBV12-3 or TRBV12-4 and TRBJ1-1; D gene unclear. This CDR3 is 13 amino acids long. The V end was cut by 5 bases, the J end by 6 bases, with 13 bases between. The DNA for the CDR3 is TGTGCCAGCAGTCTAAAATCCGGGGCTGAAGCTTTCTTT. This encodes CASSLKSGAEAFF.

This chain uses TRBV18 with TRBJ2-5; D is unresolved. The CDR3 totals 13 residues. Trimming shortened V by 8 bases and J by 5 bases, and 15 bases separated the two germline ends. CDR1 is KGHSH and CDR2 is LQKENI in the germline V gene. DNA for the CDR3: TGTGCCAGCACGGGCGCCATCCGGGAGACCCAGTACTTC. This gives the protein CASTGAIRETQYF.

The chain is built from TRBV7-2 and TRBJ2-5; 7 positions match TRBD2. The CDR3 consists of 16 residues. V dropped 6 bases and J dropped 5; count of bases not matched to a gene: 15. In germline, CDR1 is SGHTA, CDR2 FQGNSA. The CDR3 nucleotides read TGTGCCAGCAGTTCCCGCGCTCTTAGCGGGTCGGAGACCCAGTACTTC. Translating gives CASSSRALSGSETQYF.

The genes are TRBV7-9 and TRBJ1-6; a possible D gene is TRBD1 (6 bases). Germline CDR1 SEHNR, CDR2 FQNEAQ (reference sequence). The ends were cut back, 5 bases at V and 10 bases at J, with 18 bases in the middle. CDR3 length equals 15 residues. The CDR3 region is CASSAIGSGVSPLHF. The CDR3 coding sequence is TGTGCCAGCAGCGCCATAGGGTCAGGGGTGTCACCCCTCCACTTT.

V is TRBV6-2 or TRBV6-3 and J is TRBJ1-4; a weak D match, TRBD1 (6 bases). Looked up from germline, CDR1 is MNHEY and CDR2 is SVGEGT. This CDR3 spans 13 amino acids. The ends were cut back, 8 bases at V and 8 bases at J, with 15 bases in the middle. The CDR3 coding sequence is TGTGCCAGCGGACGGGACAAAGTGGAAAAACTGTTTTTT. Protein product: CASGRDKVEKLFF.

The J gene is TRBJ2-7, the V gene TRBV20-1; 14 bases line up with TRBD2. The CDR3 has 18 amino acids. From germline, CDR1 is DFQATT and CDR2 SNEGSKA (reference sequence). V trimming: 0 bases; J trimming: 5 bases; junction bases outside the gene matches: 12. The CDR3 sequence is CSARDSTSGGASRHEQYF. Written as DNA, the CDR3 is TGCAGTGCTAGAGATTCGACTAGCGGGGGGGCAAGTCGCCACGAGCAGTACTTC.

The chain recombines TRBV12-3 or TRBV12-4 with TRBJ2-1; D possibly uses TRBD1 or TRBD2 (6 bases each). V was cut by 3 bases and J by 7 bases, with 16 bases left in between. The CDR3 is made up of 15 amino acids. CDR3 in amino acids: CASSFSGAHGNEQFF. The CDR3 DNA reads TGTGCCAGCAGTTTTTCGGGGGCCCACGGTAATGAGCAGTTCTTC.

In this sample, this clonotype turned up once. The chain joins TRBV5-1 to TRBJ2-1; a weak D match, TRBD1 (5 bases). Germline lookup yields CDR1 SGHRS and CDR2 YFSETQ. This CDR3 comprises 17 residues. V dropped 4 bases and J dropped 7 bases, with 24 bases sitting between them. The chain's CDR3 is CASSPIDSFLYANEQFF. The CDR3 coding sequence is TGCGCCAGCAGCCCTATTGACAGTTTTTTGTATGCGAATGAGCAGTTCTTC.

This chain links TRBV5-1 with TRBJ1-4; D is undetermined. The V end lost 4 bases, the J end lost 0 bases, and 13 bases lay between the germline ends. Germline V gene sequence: CDR1 SGHRS, CDR2 YFSETQ. The CDR3 has 16 residues. The CDR3 bases are TGCGCCAGCAGCGTGTGGACGTCTGCAACTAATGAAAAACTGTTTTTT. This gives the protein CASSVWTSATNEKLFF. The variable domain in full, completed from reference TRBV5-1 and TRBJ1-4, reads KAGVTQTPRYLIKTRGQQVTLSCSPISGHRSVSWYQQTPGQGLQFLFEYFSETQRNKGNFPGRFSGRQFSNSRSEMNVSTLELGDSALYLCASSVWTSATNEKLFFGSGTQLSVL.

The sample holds a few counts of this clonotype. This chain connects TRBV24-1 to TRBJ2-1; TRBD2 is a possible D gene (6 bases). Trimming stripped 6 bases from V and 6 bases from J, with 11 bases between. Germline CDR1 is KGHDR and CDR2 is SFDVKD. CDR3 length: 13 amino acids. This CDR3 is CATSLGGPNEQFF. The CDR3, as DNA: TGTGCCACCAGTCTCGGGGGACCCAATGAGCAGTTCTTC.

CDR3 loop: CASSVGTGGKSNTIYF. The CDR3 DNA is TGTGCCAGCAGCGTTGGGACAGGGGGCAAATCGAACACCATATATTTT. This chain uses TRBV9 with TRBJ1-3; 12 bases are shared with TRBD1. The J segment lost 7 bases and the V segment lost 2 bases, leaving 7 bases of the junction unmatched. The germline V gene encodes CDR1 SGDLS and CDR2 YYNGEE. CDR3 size: 16 residues. The full variable domain, completed using reference TRBV9 and TRBJ1-3, is DSGVTQTPKHLITATGQRVTLRCSPRSGDLSVYWYQQSLDQGLQFLIQYYNGEERAKGNILERFSAQQFPDLHSELNLSSLELGDSALYFCASSVGTGGKSNTIYFGEGSWLTVV.